These 28 T cell receptor beta chains share one sample of origin, sequenced in a study of blood T cell repertoires in COVID-19. TCRdb's copy holds only in-frame clones and misses some; the assay was immunoSEQ multiplex PCR. Of a few hundred thousand clones listed, approximately 90% are singletons. The material sequenced was PBMCs or T cells enriched from blood (not recorded which). These receptors were collected from a woman aged 25 to 45 who had recovered from COVID-19.

As regards this clone: Other DNA sequences in this specimen translate into the identical CDR3. V is TRBV5-4 and J is TRBJ1-2; 8 bases align to TRBD1. V was clipped by 4 bases and J by 4 bases; unmatched bases: 6. From germline, CDR1 is SGHNT and CDR2 YYREEE (reference sequence). The CDR3 contains 14 residues. The CDR3 here is CASSPGQGGYGYTF. The CDR3 nucleotides are TGTGCCAGCAGCCCAGGACAGGGAGGCTATGGCTACACCTTC.

This clone was counted a few times. The chain links TRBV7-3 to TRBJ1-1; no clear D gene. With 8 bases removed from V and 0 bases from J, the gap between germline ends came to 10 bases. The CDR3 sequence is 13 residues long. Germline lookup yields CDR1 SGHTA and CDR2 FQGTGA. The CDR3 DNA follows: TGTGCCAGCGGTACCAGGTTGAACACTGAAGCTTTCTTT. Amino acid sequence: CASGTRLNTEAFF.

The chain carries TRBV7-3 and TRBJ1-2; D possibly corresponds to TRBD1 (5 bases). Germline CDR1 and CDR2: SGHTA and FQGTGA. This CDR3 has 13 amino acids. V lost 5 bases and J 5 bases, leaving 12 bases between the germline ends. The CDR3 here is CASSPGGAYGYTF. DNA of the CDR3: TGTGCCAGCAGCCCCGGAGGGGCTTATGGCTACACCTTC.

The chain combines TRBV6-5 with TRBJ1-5; no clear D gene. In germline, CDR1 is MNHEY, CDR2 SVGAGI. The V and J ends lost 6 bases and 7 bases respectively, with 16 bases between them. CDR3 length: 14 amino acids. CDR3 region: CASRRASTGQPQHF. CDR3 coding DNA: TGTGCCAGCAGGAGGGCCTCCACCGGGCAGCCCCAGCATTTT.

The chain recombines TRBV6-5 with TRBJ1-1; 7 bases are shared with TRBD1. The V gene end was trimmed by 5 bases and the J gene end by 1 base; junction bases not matched to a gene: 7. Germline V gene data show CDR1 as MNHEY and CDR2 as SVGAGI. The CDR3 consists of 15 residues. The CDR3 here is CASSHRQGANTEAFF. CDR3 coding DNA: TGTGCCAGCAGTCATCGACAGGGCGCGAACACTGAAGCTTTCTTT.

This rearrangement joins TRBV19 to TRBJ1-3; D unresolved. Trimming cost V 8 bases and J 4 bases, with 18 bases left between them. The CDR3 runs 15 residues. Germline lookup yields CDR1 LNHDA and CDR2 SQIVND (reference sequence). The CDR3 spells CASLVGGGIGNTIYF. In DNA, the CDR3 is TGTGCCAGTCTGGTAGGAGGTGGGATCGGAAACACCATATATTTT. The whole variable domain, filled in from reference TRBV19 and TRBJ1-3, reads DGGITQSPKYLFRKEGQNVTLSCEQNLNHDAMYWYRQDPGQGLRLIYYSQIVNDFQKGDIAEGYSVSREKKESFPLTVTSAQKNPTAFYLCASLVGGGIGNTIYFGEGSWLTVV.

This rearrangement joins TRBV24-1 to TRBJ2-1; possible D gene TRBD2, 5 bases. This CDR3 region has 13 residues. With 4 bases removed from V and 7 bases from J, the gap between germline ends came to 10 bases. Germline-derived CDR1 and CDR2 are KGHDR and SFDVKD. The CDR3 spells CATSEPGVNEQFF. The CDR3 bases are TGTGCCACCAGTGAGCCCGGGGTGAATGAGCAGTTCTTC.

This chain connects TRBV9 to TRBJ2-1; 8 bases agree with TRBD2. The CDR3 sequence is 14 residues long. Per the germline V gene, CDR1 is SGDLS and CDR2 is YYNGEE. Unmatched junction bases numbered 5, after V lost 1 base and J lost 8 bases. The DNA for the CDR3 is TGTGCCAGCAGCGTACAGCGGGGGCTGGATGAGCAGTTCTTC. Translating gives CASSVQRGLDEQFF.

The rearrangement joins TRBV9 to TRBJ1-4, with TRBD1 identical over 7 bases. Germline loops: CDR1 SGDLS, CDR2 YYNGEE. V dropped 3 bases and J dropped 7; count of bases not matched to a gene: 9. The CDR3 length is 15 residues. CDR3 sequence reads: CASSGPTGRGEKLFF. The DNA of the CDR3 is TGTGCCAGCAGCGGCCCGACAGGGCGGGGTGAAAAACTGTTTTTT. Based on the CDR3 plus reference TRBV9 and TRBJ1-4, the full variable domain is DSGVTQTPKHLITATGQRVTLRCSPRSGDLSVYWYQQSLDQGLQFLIQYYNGEERAKGNILERFSAQQFPDLHSELNLSSLELGDSALYFCASSGPTGRGEKLFFGSGTQLSVL.

V and J are TRBV11-2 and TRBJ2-1; D gene ambiguous. Trimming stripped 1 base from V and 4 bases from J, with 11 bases between. Germline V gene lookup returns CDR1 SGHAT and CDR2 FQNNGV. The CDR3 totals 15 residues. The CDR3 reads CASSLGLRGYNEQFF. The CDR3 DNA follows: TGTGCCAGCAGCTTAGGATTGCGAGGTTACAATGAGCAGTTCTTC.

Only one count was recorded for this clone. The chain couples TRBV11-3 to TRBJ2-5; 8 bases line up with TRBD1. The germline gives CDR1 SGHNT, CDR2 YENEEA. V was pared by 4 bases and J by 0 bases, with 13 bases of the junction left unmatched. This CDR3 spans 18 amino acids. The CDR3 loop is CASSSGIGQGAHQETQYF. In DNA form, the CDR3 reads TGTGCCAGCAGCTCAGGGATCGGGCAGGGGGCCCACCAAGAGACCCAGTACTTC.

The chain carries TRBV5-6 and TRBJ2-3; weak D call: TRBD2 (5 bases). The CDR3 length is 15 residues. Germline V gene lookup returns CDR1 SGHDT and CDR2 YYEEEE. V lost 2 bases and J 11 bases, leaving 21 bases between the germline ends. The CDR3 here is CASSFGGVLTRGQYF. The CDR3 DNA reads TGTGCCAGCAGCTTCGGTGGGGTTTTGACCCGGGGGCAGTATTTT.

This clone has only one observation. This chain connects TRBV10-1 to TRBJ1-1; perhaps TRBD1 as D (6 bases). The CDR3 sequence is 14 residues long. CDR1 and CDR2 from the germline V gene are WNHNN and SYGVQD (reference sequence). Between the trimmed V and J ends, which lost 0 bases and 1 base, there was a span of 6 bases. The CDR3 protein is CASSESTGNTEAFF. CDR3 nucleotides: TGCGCCAGCAGTGAGTCGACAGGGAACACTGAAGCTTTCTTT.

V is TRBV18 and J is TRBJ1-6, with D perhaps TRBD1 (5 bases). Looked up from germline, CDR1 is KGHSH and CDR2 is LQKENI. V was clipped by 3 bases and J by 8 bases, with 8 bases between them. CDR3 length: 13 residues. DNA of the CDR3: TGTGCCAGCTCACCGGGGGGAGATTCACCCCTCCACTTT. Translated: CASSPGGDSPLHF.

This chain joins TRBV19 and TRBJ1-5, with a weak D call TRBD1 (5 bases). The CDR3 contains 14 residues. Between the trimmed V and J ends, which lost 3 bases and 1 base, there was a span of 7 bases. Germline-derived CDR1 and CDR2 are LNHDA and SQIVND (reference sequence). Here the CDR3 DNA reads TGTGCCAGTAGTATGAGACAGAGCAATCAGCCCCAGCATTTT. Protein product: CASSMRQSNQPQHF.

The genes are TRBV11-2 and TRBJ1-5, with D unclear. Trimming took 4 bases from V and 0 from J, leaving 7 bases between them. CDR3 length equals 14 residues. Germline V lookup: CDR1 SGHAT, CDR2 FQNNGV. The CDR3 nucleotides are TGTGCCAGCAGCTCGGGTGGTAGCAATCAGCCCCAGCATTTT. Its protein is CASSSGGSNQPQHF.

The chain is built from TRBV18 and TRBJ1-1, with D possibly being TRBD1 (5 bases). Deletions cut 1 base from V and 5 bases from J, with 14 bases between. Germline V CDR1 and CDR2: KGHSH, LQKENI. The CDR3 contains 15 residues. The CDR3 spells CASSPLDGGGTEAFF. The DNA of the CDR3 is TGTGCCAGCTCACCACTCGACGGGGGAGGGACTGAAGCTTTCTTT.

This sequence joins TRBV5-1 and TRBJ1-6, with D unresolved. CDR1 is SGHRS and CDR2 is YFSETQ in the germline V gene. Trimming took 1 base from V and 8 from J, leaving 10 bases between them. The length of the CDR3 is 14 residues. CDR3 in DNA: TGCGCCAGCAGCTTGCGAGGAGTCGATTCACCCCTCCACTTT. It codes for CASSLRGVDSPLHF.

The chain recombines TRBV19 with TRBJ2-7; TRBD1 agrees at 7 bases. Per the germline V gene, CDR1 is LNHDA and CDR2 is SQIVND (reference sequence). V dropped 4 bases and J dropped 6; count of bases not matched to a gene: 9. The CDR3 runs to 14 residues. CDR3 coding DNA: TGTGCCAGTAGTAGATATGCAGGGGGTGTCGAGCAGTACTTC. It encodes CASSRYAGGVEQYF.

The rearrangement uses TRBV29-1 and TRBJ1-1; TRBD1 matches 8 bases. J gave up 0 bases and V 6 bases, and 3 bases lay outside the gene matches. Looked up from germline, CDR1 is SQVTM and CDR2 is ANQGSEA. The CDR3 runs to 13 residues. CDR3 sequence: CSVRDRLNTEAFF. CDR3 DNA: TGCAGCGTCCGGGACAGGCTGAACACTGAAGCTTTCTTT. Full variable domain (remainder filled in from reference TRBV29-1 and TRBJ1-1): SAVISQKPSRDICQRGTSLTIQCQVDSQVTMMFWYRQQPGQSLTLIATANQGSEATYESGFVIDKFPISRPNLTFSTLTVSNMSPEDSSIYLCSVRDRLNTEAFFGQGTRLTVV.

This chain uses TRBV28 with TRBJ1-1; TRBD1 matches at 7 bases. V lost 1 base to trimming and J lost 5 bases; unmatched junction nucleotides: 10. This CDR3 is built from 16 residues. Germline V gives CDR1 MDHEN, CDR2 SYDVKM. The CDR3 is CASSLFREGAGTEAFF. CDR3 nucleotides: TGTGCCAGCAGTTTATTTAGAGAGGGGGCTGGGACTGAAGCTTTCTTT.

The chain carries TRBV24-1 and TRBJ1-2; D possibly corresponds to TRBD1 (6 bases). CDR1 is KGHDR, CDR2 SFDVKD, per germline. V was pared by 2 bases and J by 4 bases, with 7 bases between. This CDR3 is built from 13 residues. The CDR3 sequence is CATSDSQGYGYTF. DNA of the CDR3: TGTGCCACCAGTGATTCACAGGGCTATGGCTACACCTTC.

This clone was counted a few times. This chain uses TRBV7-8 with TRBJ1-2; no reliable D call. The CDR3 runs 12 residues. Germline V lookup: CDR1 SGHVS, CDR2 FQNEAQ. V lost 5 bases to trimming and J lost 2 bases, with 6 bases between them. The CDR3 here is CASSLINYGYTF. CDR3 sequence (DNA): TGTGCCAGCAGCCTAATAAACTATGGCTACACCTTC.

V usage is TRBV7-3 and J usage is TRBJ2-1, with TRBD1 identical over 11 bases. V shed 3 bases and J 10 bases; nucleotides not matched to a gene: 5. The CDR3 covers 14 residues. CDR1 and CDR2 from the germline V gene are SGHTA and FQGTGA. CDR3 bases: TGTGCCAGCAGCTTTGGGACAGGGGGAAGGGAGCAGTTCTTC. Translating it yields CASSFGTGGREQFF.

V is TRBV4-1 and J is TRBJ1-3; tentatively, D is TRBD1 (5 bases). V was cut by 0 bases and J by 3 bases, with 9 bases left in between. The CDR3 runs 15 residues. Germline loops: CDR1 MGHRA, CDR2 YSYEKL. CDR3 region: CASSQDGAGGNTIYF. Here the CDR3 DNA reads TGCGCCAGCAGCCAAGATGGGGCAGGTGGAAACACCATATATTTT.

The chain recombines TRBV19 with TRBJ1-1, with 8 bases that match TRBD1. V lost 5 bases, J lost 2 bases, and 7 bases stayed unmatched. This CDR3 has 15 amino acids. Germline V gene data show CDR1 as LNHDA and CDR2 as SQIVND (reference sequence). The CDR3 here is CASSPRGPINTEAFF. CDR3 in DNA: TGTGCCAGTAGTCCCAGGGGGCCGATCAACACTGAAGCTTTCTTT. Based on the CDR3 plus reference TRBV19 and TRBJ1-1, the full variable domain is DGGITQSPKYLFRKEGQNVTLSCEQNLNHDAMYWYRQDPGQGLRLIYYSQIVNDFQKGDIAEGYSVSREKKESFPLTVTSAQKNPTAFYLCASSPRGPINTEAFFGQGTRLTVV.

This sequence joins TRBV7-9 and TRBJ1-1; 8 positions match TRBD1. Germline V gene sequence: CDR1 SEHNR, CDR2 FQNEAQ (reference sequence). There are 16 residues in the CDR3. Trimming at V came to 2 bases and at J to 1 base, leaving 6 bases not matched to a gene. The CDR3 region is CASSLSQDRENTEAFF. In nucleotides, the CDR3 is TGTGCCAGCAGCTTATCGCAGGACAGGGAGAACACTGAAGCTTTCTTT.

This clone was counted between two and nine times. This rearrangement joins TRBV3-1 (or the pseudogene TRBV3-2) to TRBJ1-6; D gene uncertain. Trimming left V 4 bases short and J 8 bases short, with 15 bases between. The germline V gene has CDR1 LGHDT and CDR2 YNNKEL (reference sequence). The CDR3 is 15 residues long. DNA of the CDR3: TGTGCCAGCAGCCTGAGTATGGGGAGGTATTCACCCCTCCACTTT. Translation gives CASSLSMGRYSPLHF.